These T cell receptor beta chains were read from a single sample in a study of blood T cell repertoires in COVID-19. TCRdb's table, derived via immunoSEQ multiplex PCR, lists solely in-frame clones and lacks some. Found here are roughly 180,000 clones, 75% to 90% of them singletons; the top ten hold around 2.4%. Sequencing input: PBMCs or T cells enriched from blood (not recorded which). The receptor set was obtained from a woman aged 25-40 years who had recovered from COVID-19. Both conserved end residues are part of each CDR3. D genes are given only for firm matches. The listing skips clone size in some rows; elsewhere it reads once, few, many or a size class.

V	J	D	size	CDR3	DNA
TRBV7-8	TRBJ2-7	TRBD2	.	CASTTPGLAGVEQYF	TGTGCCAGCACCACTCCGGGACTAGCGGGAGTCGAGCAGTACTTC
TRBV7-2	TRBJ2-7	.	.	CASSSGLHPYEQYF	TGTGCCAGCAGCTCCGGACTACACCCCTACGAGCAGTACTTC
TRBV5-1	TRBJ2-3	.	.	CASSFSSDTQYF	TGCGCCAGCAGCTTTTCTAGCGATACGCAGTATTTT
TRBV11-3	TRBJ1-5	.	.	CASSLGGLRNQPQHF	TGTGCCAGCAGCTTAGGAGGGTTGCGGAATCAGCCCCAGCATTTT
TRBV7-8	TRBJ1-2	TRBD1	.	CASSPDRGLTNYGYTF	TGTGCCAGCAGCCCGGACAGGGGGTTGACTAACTATGGCTACACCTTC
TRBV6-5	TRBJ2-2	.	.	CASSLEGPTDGELFF	TGTGCCAGCAGTCTCGAGGGCCCTACGGACGGGGAGCTGTTTTTT
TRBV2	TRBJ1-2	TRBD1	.	CASSAGGTGRAGYTF	TGTGCCAGCAGTGCCGGTGGGACAGGGAGAGCTGGCTACACCTTC
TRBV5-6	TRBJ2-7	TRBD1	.	CASSLWTGKDIYEQYF	TGTGCCAGCAGCTTATGGACAGGCAAGGATATCTACGAGCAGTACTTC
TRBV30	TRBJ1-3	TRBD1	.	CAWSLDRSSGNTIYF	TGTGCCTGGAGTTTGGACAGGAGCTCTGGAAACACCATATATTTT
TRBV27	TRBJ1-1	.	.	CASRSDPRSQDTEAFF	TGTGCCAGCAGGTCAGATCCCAGGTCGCAGGACACTGAAGCTTTCTTT
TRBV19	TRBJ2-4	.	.	CASSIQGRVKNIQYF	TGTGCCAGTAGTATCCAGGGAAGAGTCAAAAACATTCAGTACTTC
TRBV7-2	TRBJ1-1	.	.	CASSLVALGSTEAFF	TGTGCCAGCAGCTTAGTCGCATTAGGGAGCACTGAAGCTTTCTTT
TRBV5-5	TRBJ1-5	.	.	CASSLWDIEGTQPQHF	TGTGCCAGCAGCCTATGGGACATCGAGGGGACTCAGCCCCAGCATTTT
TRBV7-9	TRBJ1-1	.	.	CASSLAQLRTEAFF	TGTGCCAGCAGCTTAGCGCAACTAAGGACTGAAGCTTTCTTT
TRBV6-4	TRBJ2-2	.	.	CASSSRAGELFF	TGTGCCAGCAGCTCCCGAGCCGGGGAGCTGTTTTTT
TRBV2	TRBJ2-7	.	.	CATIRTDYYEQYF	TGTGCCACCATACGGACAGACTACTACGAGCAGTACTTC
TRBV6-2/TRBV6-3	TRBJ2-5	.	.	CASSYSLEGTQYF	TGTGCCAGCAGTTATTCGCTAGAAGGGACCCAGTACTTC
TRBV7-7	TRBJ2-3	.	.	CASSTASGGLSTDTQYF	TGTGCTAGCAGCACAGCTTCGGGCGGACTAAGCACAGATACGCAGTATTTT
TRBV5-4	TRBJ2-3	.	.	CASSSGFTDTQYF	TGTGCCAGCAGTTCAGGGTTCACAGATACGCAGTATTTT
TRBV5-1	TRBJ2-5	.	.	CASSSRGGQETQYF	TGCGCCAGCAGCTCCAGGGGTGGGCAAGAGACCCAGTACTTC
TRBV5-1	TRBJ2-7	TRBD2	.	CASSLGERELFYEQYF	TGCGCCAGCAGCTTGGGGGAGCGGGAGCTATTCTACGAGCAGTACTTC
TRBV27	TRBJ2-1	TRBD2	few	CASSPGTSAYNEQFF	TGTGCCAGCAGCCCCGGGACTAGCGCCTACAATGAGCAGTTCTTC
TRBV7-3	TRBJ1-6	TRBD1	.	CASSLKQGNSPLHF	TGTGCCAGCAGCTTAAAACAGGGGAACTCACCCCTCCACTTT